This T cell receptor (beta chain) is from a study of glioma-infiltrating T cells. Whole-study context: Low-grade gliomas were grade II; glioblastomas were grade IV at initial diagnosis.

This clonotype was observed a handful of times. Its antigen is undetermined. Using RNA template, CDR3s of TCR alpha and beta were amplified with iRepertoire arm-PCR. TCRdb itself ran the multiplex PCR reads through MiXCR, one entry per CDR3 protein. Among 300,000 to 400,000 distinct CDR3 sequences, 35% to 45% were seen once, and the ten largest hold around 12%. Study-wide findings and caveats: Very few CDR3 sequences were shared between tissue and blood. Signature shared blood CDR3 motifs were enriched in low-divergence and depleted in high-divergence patients.

This TCR came from a human donor with low-grade glioma or glioblastoma, undergoing nonglioma brain surgery, or in good health (not recorded which). Specimen: glioma tissue, nonneoplastic brain tissue, or PBMCs (not recorded which).

CDR3 nucleotides: TGTGCCAGCAGCTTAGGGCAACCCTATGGCTACACCTTC. Translating it yields CASSLGQPYGYTF. The rearrangement uses TRBV7-9 and TRBJ1-2, with D uncertain. With 1 base removed from V and 4 bases from J, the gap between germline ends came to 7 bases. The CDR3 totals 13 residues. Looked up from germline, CDR1 is SEHNR and CDR2 is FQNEAQ (reference sequence).